This T cell receptor beta chain appears in the sequencing data of a study of human T cells and chemical hapten exposure. Study-level background: Throughout the roughly 22-week study, diphenylcyclopropenone was applied weekly to the patients' scalps.

Germline V gives CDR1 SGDLS, CDR2 YYNGEE. The V gene end was trimmed by 3 bases and the J gene end by 8 bases; junction bases not matched to a gene: 14. The CDR3 extends over 17 amino acids. Stated time point: patch test 1, 2 weeks after DPC sensitization. The treatment denotes: therapeutic diphenylcyclopropenone sensitization with weekly scalp DPC. People who gave samples had alopecia, were 18 to 70 years old, and were suitable for DPC. Someone pulled total RNA out of unfractionated whole blood. The library tagged each cDNA molecule with unique molecular identifiers. MiXCR, applied by TCRdb to the RACE reads, yields one record per CDR3 protein. Found here are about 120,000 distinct CDR3 sequences, about an eighth of them singletons; the top ten hold about 0.85%.

The chain couples TRBV9 to TRBJ2-1, with 10 bases that match TRBD2. Sample: whole blood, taken in connection with sensitization to the hapten diphenylcyclopropenone (DPC). The origin of this receptor is a man aged 18 to 35 with alopecia areata. Some clones in this sample may be carry-over from other donors' samples. CDR3 protein: CASSANPQAGGPHEQFF. For the CDR3, the DNA is TGTGCCAGCAGCGCCAATCCCCAAGCGGGGGGGCCCCATGAGCAGTTCTTC.